This entry lists 20 T cell receptor beta chains sequenced from one sample in a study of blood T cell repertoires in COVID-19. Sequenced by immunoSEQ multiplex PCR; TCRdb stores in-frame clones only, minus some. The sample comprises roughly 150,000 clones, about 80% of which are singletons, and approximately 11% rests with the top ten. Sample: peripheral blood. These receptor sequences come from a man between 65 and 80 years old with active or convalescent COVID-19.

The V gene is TRBV9, the J gene TRBJ2-2; weak D call: TRBD2 (5 bases). The length of the CDR3 is 15 residues. Per germline, CDR1 SGDLS and CDR2 YYNGEE. The V end was cut by 1 base, the J end by 7 bases, with 14 bases between. Here the CDR3 DNA reads TGTGCCAGCAGCGTATTAGGGCTAGAGGGCGGGGAGCTGTTTTTT. Translated, it gives CASSVLGLEGGELFF.

V gene TRBV3-1 (or the pseudogene TRBV3-2) combines with J gene TRBJ2-3, with D perhaps matching TRBD1 (6 bases). The CDR3 spans 16 residues. CDR1 LGHDT and CDR2 YNNKEL come from the germline V gene (reference sequence). Trimming took 3 bases from V and 4 from J, leaving 17 bases between them. The CDR3 DNA follows: TGTGCCAGCAGCCATTTCGAGGGGGTTGGCTCAGATACGCAGTATTTT. Its protein product is CASSHFEGVGSDTQYF.

The V and J genes are TRBV3-1 (or the pseudogene TRBV3-2) and TRBJ1-1; D may be TRBD1 (6 bases). Trimming took 7 bases from V and 1 from J, leaving 43 bases between them. The CDR3 has 24 residues. Germline V gives CDR1 LGHDT, CDR2 YNNKEL (reference sequence). The CDR3: CASMRYTRTPRRTSDSAGNTEAFF. CDR3 sequence (DNA): TGTGCCAGCATGCGATACACTCGCACCCCGAGACGCACCTCGGACAGTGCGGGGAACACTGAAGCTTTCTTT.

The J gene is TRBJ1-5, the V gene TRBV7-8; D remains unclear. The V end was cut by 1 base, the J end by 0 bases, with 13 bases between. The V gene's germline CDR1 is SGHVS and CDR2 FQNEAQ. CDR3 size: 17 residues. The CDR3 nucleotides read TGTGCCAGCAGCTTAGGCCTCGGGGAGTATAGCAATCAGCCCCAGCATTTT. Translation: CASSLGLGEYSNQPQHF.

This chain links TRBV5-1 with TRBJ2-7, with a tentative D call TRBD2 (6 bases). The length of the CDR3 is 14 residues. Germline CDR1 is SGHRS and CDR2 is YFSETQ. V lost 4 bases and J 7 bases, leaving 18 bases between the germline ends. CDR3 amino acids: CASSPASDLWEQYF. For the CDR3, the DNA is TGCGCCAGCAGCCCCGCTAGCGATCTTTGGGAGCAGTACTTC.

The chain employs TRBV25-1 and TRBJ1-1; D is ambiguous. Germline V gene lookup returns CDR1 MGHDK and CDR2 SYGVNS. The CDR3 consists of 13 residues. Deletions cut 4 bases from V and 4 bases from J, with 10 bases between. The CDR3 reads CASSGRRSTEAFF. DNA for the CDR3: TGTGCCAGCAGTGGGCGCAGGTCCACTGAAGCTTTCTTT.

V is TRBV9 and J is TRBJ1-4; unclear D gene. In germline, CDR1 is SGDLS, CDR2 YYNGEE. With 0 bases removed from V and 5 bases from J, the gap between germline ends came to 5 bases. The CDR3 is made up of 13 amino acids. CDR3 region: CASSVALNEKLFF. The CDR3, as DNA: TGTGCCAGCAGCGTAGCCTTGAATGAAAAACTGTTTTTT.

The gene calls are TRBV5-1 and TRBJ2-5; TRBD2 aligns across 8 bases. This CDR3 contains 21 residues. The V gene end was trimmed by 2 bases and the J gene end by 0 bases; junction bases not matched to a gene: 21. CDR1 and CDR2 from the germline V gene are SGHRS and YFSETQ. The CDR3 reads CASSFPGLKRAGVKYQETQYF. In DNA form, the CDR3 reads TGCGCCAGCAGCTTTCCAGGTCTGAAGCGAGCGGGGGTCAAGTACCAAGAGACCCAGTACTTC.

This chain links TRBV6-2 or TRBV6-3 with TRBJ2-7; 9 nucleotides agree with TRBD1. This CDR3 contains 21 residues. Germline CDR1 reads MNHEY; CDR2 reads SVGEGT. The V and J ends lost 2 bases and 4 bases, in that order; junction bases with no gene match: 24. CDR3 in DNA: TGTGCCAGCAGTTACGTCGCGGGTACAGGGGGCTCCACGTTAATACGATACGAGCAGTACTTC. Protein: CASSYVAGTGGSTLIRYEQYF.

J is TRBJ1-4 and V is TRBV7-8; 8 nucleotides align to TRBD1. CDR1 is SGHVS, CDR2 FQNEAQ, per germline. The CDR3 length is 15 residues. Germline trimming cut 5 bases from V and 2 bases from J; bases unmatched to any gene: 4. CDR3 loop: CASSPGDRTNEKLFF. CDR3 DNA: TGTGCCAGCAGCCCGGGGGACAGGACTAATGAAAAACTGTTTTTT.

The chain recombines TRBV5-1 with TRBJ1-3; D is possibly TRBD1 (5 bases). The V gene lost 0 bases and the J gene lost 0 bases, with 10 bases spanning the gap. The germline V gene has CDR1 SGHRS and CDR2 YFSETQ. The CDR3 loop spans 16 amino acids. This CDR3 reads CASSLAMGGSGNTIYF. CDR3 nucleotides: TGCGCCAGCAGCTTGGCCATGGGGGGCTCTGGAAACACCATATATTTT.

There are a few counts of this clone. This chain joins TRBV5-1 and TRBJ1-6, with TRBD1 matching 7 bases. V lost 3 bases, J lost 4 bases, and 7 bases stayed unmatched. CDR3 size: 16 residues. Germline V lookup: CDR1 SGHRS, CDR2 YFSETQ. The CDR3 protein is CASSSRTGAYNSPLHF. DNA for the CDR3: TGCGCCAGCAGCTCCAGGACAGGAGCATATAATTCACCCCTCCACTTT.

The V and J genes are TRBV19 and TRBJ2-5; D is possibly TRBD1 (5 bases). The CDR3 has 13 residues. Between the trimmed V and J ends, which lost 4 bases and 0 bases, there was a span of 6 bases. Germline values: CDR1 LNHDA, CDR2 SQIVND (reference sequence). In DNA form, the CDR3 reads TGTGCCAGTAGTAGACAGTACCAAGAGACCCAGTACTTC. It yields the protein CASSRQYQETQYF.

The chain employs TRBV6-1 and TRBJ2-1; possibly TRBD2 for D (5 bases). This CDR3 has 15 amino acids. The germline V gene has CDR1 MNHNS and CDR2 SASEGT. Trimming cost V 3 bases and J 5 bases, with 14 bases left between them. The CDR3 nucleotides read TGTGCCAGCAGTGAGTTGTATCGGAGGAACAATGAGCAGTTCTTC. This codes for CASSELYRRNNEQFF.

This chain joins TRBV24-1 and TRBJ2-5; D perhaps matches TRBD2 (7 bases). Trimming took off 3 bases at V and 7 bases at J, with 14 bases between the two ends. The CDR3 is 14 residues long. CDR1 and CDR2 (germline): KGHDR, SFDVKD. The CDR3 spells CATSDKGGGGTQYF. The CDR3 DNA reads as TGTGCCACCAGTGATAAAGGAGGGGGGGGGACCCAGTACTTC.

The V gene is TRBV10-1, the J gene TRBJ1-1; tentative D call: TRBD1 (6 bases). Trimming took 3 bases from V and 6 from J, leaving 11 bases between them. This CDR3 region has 13 residues. Germline V gives CDR1 WNHNN, CDR2 SYGVQD (reference sequence). CDR3 nucleotide sequence: TGCGCCAGCAGTGAAACAGGGTTGGCTGAAGCTTTCTTT. Amino acid sequence: CASSETGLAEAFF.

J is TRBJ1-4 and V is TRBV5-1, with 7 bases matching TRBD1. The V segment lost 4 bases and the J segment 3 bases; nucleotides outside the gene matches: 6. Germline CDR1 reads SGHRS; CDR2 reads YFSETQ. The CDR3 is made up of 15 amino acids. CDR3 DNA: TGCGCCAGCAGCGACCGACAGGGAGCTAATGAAAAACTGTTTTTT. Its translation: CASSDRQGANEKLFF.

This clone was counted a single time. The chain uses TRBV30 and TRBJ1-1; a weak D match, TRBD1 (5 bases). Trimming cost V 3 bases and J 4 bases, with 15 bases left between them. This CDR3 is built from 14 residues. CDR1 GTSNPN and CDR2 SVGIG come from the germline V gene (reference sequence). The CDR3 DNA reads as TGTGCCTGGAGAGAGGGACTTTGGAGCACTGAAGCTTTCTTT. Amino acids: CAWREGLWSTEAFF.

This chain joins TRBV6-5 and TRBJ1-5, with D possibly being TRBD1 (6 bases). The V gene's germline CDR1 is MNHEY and CDR2 SVGAGI. CDR3 length: 15 residues. V dropped 5 bases and J dropped 6 bases, with 17 bases sitting between them. The CDR3 bases are TGTGCCAGCAGTCCGACCCGGGGGGCTACTCAGCCCCAGCATTTT. Translation: CASSPTRGATQPQHF.

The rearrangement links TRBV11-3 to TRBJ2-3, with 9 bases identical to TRBD1. The CDR3 runs to 14 residues. The ends lost 2 bases at V and 5 bases at J; junction bases unmatched: 2. Germline V gene lookup returns CDR1 SGHNT and CDR2 YENEEA. In DNA, the CDR3 is TGTGCCAGCAGCTTACACAGGGGGCAAGATACGCAGTATTTT. This codes for CASSLHRGQDTQYF.